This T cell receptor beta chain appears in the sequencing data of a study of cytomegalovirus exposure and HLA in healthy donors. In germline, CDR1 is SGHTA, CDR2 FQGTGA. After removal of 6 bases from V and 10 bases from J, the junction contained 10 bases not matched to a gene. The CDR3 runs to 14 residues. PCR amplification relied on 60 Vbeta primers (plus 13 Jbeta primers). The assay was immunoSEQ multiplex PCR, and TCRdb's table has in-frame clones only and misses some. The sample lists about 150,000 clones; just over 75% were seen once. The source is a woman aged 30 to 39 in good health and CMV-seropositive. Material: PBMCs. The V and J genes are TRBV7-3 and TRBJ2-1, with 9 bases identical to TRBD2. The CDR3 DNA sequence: TGTGCCAGCAGTTGGGGTAGCGGGAGTGGAGAGCAGTTCTTC. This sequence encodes CASSWGSGSGEQFF.